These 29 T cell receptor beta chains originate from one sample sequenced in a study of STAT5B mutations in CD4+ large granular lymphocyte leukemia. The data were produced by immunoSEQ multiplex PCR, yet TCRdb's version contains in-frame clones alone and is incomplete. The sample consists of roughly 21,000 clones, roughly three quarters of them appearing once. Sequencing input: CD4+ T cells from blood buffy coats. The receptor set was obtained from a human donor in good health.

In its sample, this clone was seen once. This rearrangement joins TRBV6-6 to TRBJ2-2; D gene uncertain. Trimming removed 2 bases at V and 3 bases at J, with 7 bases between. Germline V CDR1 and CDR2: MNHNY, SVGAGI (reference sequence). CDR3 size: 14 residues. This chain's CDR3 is CASSYPEDTGELFF. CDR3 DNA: TGTGCCAGCAGTTACCCCGAAGACACCGGGGAGCTGTTTTTT.

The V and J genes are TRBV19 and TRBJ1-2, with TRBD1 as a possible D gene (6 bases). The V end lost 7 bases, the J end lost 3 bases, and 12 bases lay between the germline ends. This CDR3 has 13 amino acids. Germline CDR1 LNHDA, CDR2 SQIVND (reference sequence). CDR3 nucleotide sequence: TGTGCCAGTACCGAGGGGGAAGACTATGGCTACACCTTC. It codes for CASTEGEDYGYTF.

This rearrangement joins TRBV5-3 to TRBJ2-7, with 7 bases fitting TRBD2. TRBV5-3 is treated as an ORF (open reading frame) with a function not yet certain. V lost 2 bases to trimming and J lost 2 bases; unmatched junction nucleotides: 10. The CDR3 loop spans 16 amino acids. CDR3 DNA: TGTGCCAGAAGCTTAACTAGCGAGGGACCTGCCTACGAGCAGTACTTC. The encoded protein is CARSLTSEGPAYEQYF.

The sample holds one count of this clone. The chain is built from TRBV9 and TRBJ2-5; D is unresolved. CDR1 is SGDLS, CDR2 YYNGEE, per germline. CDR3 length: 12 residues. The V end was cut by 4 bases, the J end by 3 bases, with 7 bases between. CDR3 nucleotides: TGTGCCAGCAGCCCCACGGAAGAGACCCAGTACTTC. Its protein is CASSPTEETQYF.

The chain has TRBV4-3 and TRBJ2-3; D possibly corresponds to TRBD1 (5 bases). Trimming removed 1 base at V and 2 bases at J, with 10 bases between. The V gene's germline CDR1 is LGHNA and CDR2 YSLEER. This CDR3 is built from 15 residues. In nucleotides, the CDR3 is TGCGCCAGCAGCCAAGCAGGGTCCCTCACAGATACGCAGTATTTT. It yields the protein CASSQAGSLTDTQYF.

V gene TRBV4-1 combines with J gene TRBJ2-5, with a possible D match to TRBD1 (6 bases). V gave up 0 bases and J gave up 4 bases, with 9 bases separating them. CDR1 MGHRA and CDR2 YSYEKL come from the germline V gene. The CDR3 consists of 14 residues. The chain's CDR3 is CASSQERGRETQYF. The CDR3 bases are TGCGCCAGCAGCCAAGAAAGGGGGAGAGAGACCCAGTACTTC.

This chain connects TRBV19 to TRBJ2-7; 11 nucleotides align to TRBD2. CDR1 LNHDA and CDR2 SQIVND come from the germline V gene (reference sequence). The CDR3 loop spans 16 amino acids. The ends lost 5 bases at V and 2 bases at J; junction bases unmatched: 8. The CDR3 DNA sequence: TGTGCCAGTAGTCGTCCCCTAGCGGGAGGAACCTACGAGCAGTACTTC. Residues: CASSRPLAGGTYEQYF.

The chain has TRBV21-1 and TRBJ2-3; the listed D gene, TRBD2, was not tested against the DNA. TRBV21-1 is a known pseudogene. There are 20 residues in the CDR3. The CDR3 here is CASSKEEDAATPPGTDTQYF. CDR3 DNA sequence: TGTGCCAGCAGCAAAGAGGAGGACGCGGCTACCCCCCCGGGCACAGATACGCAGTATTTT.

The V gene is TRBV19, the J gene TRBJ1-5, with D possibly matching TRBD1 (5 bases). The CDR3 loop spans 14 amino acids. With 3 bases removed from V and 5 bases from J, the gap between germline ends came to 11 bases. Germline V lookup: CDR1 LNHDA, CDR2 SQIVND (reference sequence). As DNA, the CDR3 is TGTGCCAGTAGTATCTTCAGGGAGGATCAGCCCCAGCATTTT. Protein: CASSIFREDQPQHF.

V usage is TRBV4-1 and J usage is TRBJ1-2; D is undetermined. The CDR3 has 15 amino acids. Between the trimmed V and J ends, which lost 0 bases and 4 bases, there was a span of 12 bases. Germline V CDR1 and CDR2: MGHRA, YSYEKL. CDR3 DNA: TGCGCCAGCAGCCAAGATCGTATCAGGCTCTATGGCTACACCTTC. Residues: CASSQDRIRLYGYTF.

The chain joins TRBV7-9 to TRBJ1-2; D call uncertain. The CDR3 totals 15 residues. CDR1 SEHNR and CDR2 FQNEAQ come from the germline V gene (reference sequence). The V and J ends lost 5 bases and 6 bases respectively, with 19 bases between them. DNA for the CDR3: TGTGCCAGCAGCCCACAGATCACGGGAGAGAATGGCTACACCTTC. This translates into CASSPQITGENGYTF. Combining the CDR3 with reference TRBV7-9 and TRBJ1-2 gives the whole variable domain DTGVSQNPRHKITKRGQNVTFRCDPISEHNRLYWYRQTLGQGPEFLTYFQNEAQLEKSRLLSDRFSAERPKGSFSTLEIQRTEQGDSAMYLCASSPQITGENGYTFGSGTRLTVV.

The CDR3 protein is CAWSVQGPGSPLHF. DNA of the CDR3: TGTGCCTGGAGTGTCCAGGGTCCTGGATCACCCCTCCACTTT. The chain employs TRBV30 and TRBJ1-6, with a weak D call TRBD1 (5 bases). CDR1 GTSNPN and CDR2 SVGIG come from the germline V gene (reference sequence). Trimming took off 0 bases at V and 10 bases at J, with 13 bases between the two ends. This CDR3 spans 14 amino acids.

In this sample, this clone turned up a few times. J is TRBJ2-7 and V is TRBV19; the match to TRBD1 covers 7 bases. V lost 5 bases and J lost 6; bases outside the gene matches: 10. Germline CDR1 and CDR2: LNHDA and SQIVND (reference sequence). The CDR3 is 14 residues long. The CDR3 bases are TGTGCCAGTAGTCCGGGACAGCGGTCGGGCGAGCAGTACTTC. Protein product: CASSPGQRSGEQYF. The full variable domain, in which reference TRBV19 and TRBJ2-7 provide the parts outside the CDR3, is DGGITQSPKYLFRKEGQNVTLSCEQNLNHDAMYWYRQDPGQGLRLIYYSQIVNDFQKGDIAEGYSVSREKKESFPLTVTSAQKNPTAFYLCASSPGQRSGEQYFGPGTRLTVT.

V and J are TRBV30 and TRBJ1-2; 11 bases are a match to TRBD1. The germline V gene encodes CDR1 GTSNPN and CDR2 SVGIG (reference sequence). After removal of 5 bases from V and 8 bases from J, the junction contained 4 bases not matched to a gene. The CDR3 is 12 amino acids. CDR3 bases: TGTGCCTGGGGACAGGGGGCGTTCGGCTACACCTTC. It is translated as CAWGQGAFGYTF.

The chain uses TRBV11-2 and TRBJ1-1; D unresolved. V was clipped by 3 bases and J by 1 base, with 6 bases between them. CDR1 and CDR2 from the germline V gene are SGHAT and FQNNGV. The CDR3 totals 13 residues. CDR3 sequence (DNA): TGTGCCAGCAGCTTTCAGGAGAACACTGAAGCTTTCTTT. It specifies CASSFQENTEAFF. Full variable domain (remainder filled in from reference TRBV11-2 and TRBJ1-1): EAGVAQSPRYKIIEKRQSVAFWCNPISGHATLYWYQQILGQGPKLLIQFQNNGVVDDSQLPKDRFSAERLKGVDSTLKIQPAKLEDSAVYLCASSFQENTEAFFGQGTRLTVV.

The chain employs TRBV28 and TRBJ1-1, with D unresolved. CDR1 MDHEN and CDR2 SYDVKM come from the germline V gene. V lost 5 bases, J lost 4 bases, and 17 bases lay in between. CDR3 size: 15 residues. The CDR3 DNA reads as TGTGCCAGCAGTATCCCGGACGCGGGATTCACTGAAGCTTTCTTT. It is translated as CASSIPDAGFTEAFF.

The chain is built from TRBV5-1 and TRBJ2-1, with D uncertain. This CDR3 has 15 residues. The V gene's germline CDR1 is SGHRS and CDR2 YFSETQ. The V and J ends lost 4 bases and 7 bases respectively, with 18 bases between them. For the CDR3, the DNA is TGCGCCAGCAGCCTGGGTAGCCCCCTCGTGAATGAGCAGTTCTTC. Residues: CASSLGSPLVNEQFF.

The CDR3: CASSRRTQGETQYF. The CDR3 DNA reads TGTGCCAGCTCCAGAAGGACCCAGGGGGAGACCCAGTACTTC. The chain links TRBV7-9 to TRBJ2-5; D is perhaps TRBD1 (6 bases). Germline loops: CDR1 SEHNR, CDR2 FQNEAQ (reference sequence). Trimming removed 8 bases at V and 5 bases at J, with 18 bases between. The CDR3 is made up of 14 amino acids. Variable domain in full (rest from reference TRBV7-9 and TRBJ2-5): DTGVSQNPRHKITKRGQNVTFRCDPISEHNRLYWYRQTLGQGPEFLTYFQNEAQLEKSRLLSDRFSAERPKGSFSTLEIQRTEQGDSAMYLCASSRRTQGETQYFGPGTRLLVL.

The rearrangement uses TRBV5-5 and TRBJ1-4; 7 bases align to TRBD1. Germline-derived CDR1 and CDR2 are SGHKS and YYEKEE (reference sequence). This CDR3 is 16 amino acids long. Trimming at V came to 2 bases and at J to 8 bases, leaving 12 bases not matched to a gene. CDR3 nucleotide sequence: TGTGCCAGCAGCTTTCTTTCTAAGGGGGCCCGGGAAAAACTGTTTTTT. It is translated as CASSFLSKGAREKLFF.

Written as DNA, the CDR3 is TGTGCCAGCAGTTTGGGGACAGGGGTTAGGCAGCCCCAGCATTTT. Its translation: CASSLGTGVRQPQHF. The gene calls are TRBV28 and TRBJ1-5, with TRBD1 matching over 10 bases. The CDR3 sequence is 15 residues long. J gave up 7 bases and V 3 bases, and 6 bases lay outside the gene matches. Germline assignment: CDR1 MDHEN and CDR2 SYDVKM.

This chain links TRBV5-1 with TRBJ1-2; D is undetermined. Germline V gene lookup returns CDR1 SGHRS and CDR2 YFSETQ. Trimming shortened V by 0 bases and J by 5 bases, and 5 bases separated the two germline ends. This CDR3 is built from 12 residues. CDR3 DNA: TGCGCCAGCAGCTTGGACGCGTATGGCTACACCTTC. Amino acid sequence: CASSLDAYGYTF.

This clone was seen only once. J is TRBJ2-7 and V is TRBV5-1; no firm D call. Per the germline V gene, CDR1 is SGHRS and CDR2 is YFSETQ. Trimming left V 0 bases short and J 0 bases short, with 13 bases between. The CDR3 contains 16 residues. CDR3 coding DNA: TGCGCCAGCAGCTTGGCGATAGTCAAGGGCTCCTACGAGCAGTACTTC. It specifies CASSLAIVKGSYEQYF.

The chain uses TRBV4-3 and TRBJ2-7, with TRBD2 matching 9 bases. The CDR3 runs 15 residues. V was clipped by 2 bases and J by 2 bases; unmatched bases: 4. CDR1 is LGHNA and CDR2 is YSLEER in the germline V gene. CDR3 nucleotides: TGCGCCAGCAGCCAAATGGGCGGGGGGGCCTACGAGCAGTACTTC. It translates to CASSQMGGGAYEQYF.

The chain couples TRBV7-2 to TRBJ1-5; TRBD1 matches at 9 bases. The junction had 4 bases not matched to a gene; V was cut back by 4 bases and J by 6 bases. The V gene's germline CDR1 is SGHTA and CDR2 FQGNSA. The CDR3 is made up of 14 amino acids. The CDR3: CASSSGQGGQPQHF. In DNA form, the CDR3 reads TGTGCCAGCAGCTCGGGACAGGGAGGTCAGCCCCAGCATTTT.

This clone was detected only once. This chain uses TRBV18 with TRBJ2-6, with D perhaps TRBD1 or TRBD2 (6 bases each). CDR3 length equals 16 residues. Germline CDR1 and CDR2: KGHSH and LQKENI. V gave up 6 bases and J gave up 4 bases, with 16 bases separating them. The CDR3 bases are TGTGCCAGCTCGGAGGCCCGGGGGACAGGGGCCAACGTCCTGACTTTC. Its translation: CASSEARGTGANVLTF.

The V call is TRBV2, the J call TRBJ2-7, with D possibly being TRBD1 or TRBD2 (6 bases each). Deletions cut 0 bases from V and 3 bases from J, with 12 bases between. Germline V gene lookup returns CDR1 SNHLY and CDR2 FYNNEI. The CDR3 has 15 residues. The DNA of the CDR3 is TGTGCCAGCAGTGAAGCGGCAGGGGACTTCTACGAGCAGTACTTC. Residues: CASSEAAGDFYEQYF.

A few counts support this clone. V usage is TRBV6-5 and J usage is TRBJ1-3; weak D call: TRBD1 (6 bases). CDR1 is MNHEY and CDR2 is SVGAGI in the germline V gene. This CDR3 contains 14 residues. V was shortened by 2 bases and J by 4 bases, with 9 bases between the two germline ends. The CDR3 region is CASSYGGQGNTIYF. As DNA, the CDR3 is TGTGCCAGCAGTTACGGCGGACAGGGAAACACCATATATTTT.

The CDR3 spells CASSVMGTGSETQYF. Here the CDR3 DNA reads TGTGCCAGCAGCGTGATGGGGACAGGGTCGGAGACCCAGTACTTC. The chain employs TRBV9 and TRBJ2-5; 9 bases are a match to TRBD1. This CDR3 region has 15 residues. The ends lost 2 bases at V and 5 bases at J; junction bases unmatched: 7. Germline V gene sequence: CDR1 SGDLS, CDR2 YYNGEE. The full variable domain, with the rest looked up from reference TRBV9 and TRBJ2-5, is DSGVTQTPKHLITATGQRVTLRCSPRSGDLSVYWYQQSLDQGLQFLIQYYNGEERAKGNILERFSAQQFPDLHSELNLSSLELGDSALYFCASSVMGTGSETQYFGPGTRLLVL.

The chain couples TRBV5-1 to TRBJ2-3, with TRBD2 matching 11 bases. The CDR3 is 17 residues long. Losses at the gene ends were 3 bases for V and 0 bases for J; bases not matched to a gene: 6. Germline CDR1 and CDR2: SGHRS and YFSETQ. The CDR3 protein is CASSWPLAGGSTDTQYF. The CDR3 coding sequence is TGCGCCAGCAGCTGGCCCCTAGCGGGGGGAAGCACAGATACGCAGTATTTT. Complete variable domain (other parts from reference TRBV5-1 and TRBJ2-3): KAGVTQTPRYLIKTRGQQVTLSCSPISGHRSVSWYQQTPGQGLQFLFEYFSETQRNKGNFPGRFSGRQFSNSRSEMNVSTLELGDSALYLCASSWPLAGGSTDTQYFGPGTRLTVL.